The 23 T cell receptor beta chains given below trace back to one sample, sequenced in a study of vaccination effects on CD4 cells after COVID-19. ViraFEST used viral peptide pools to expand antigen-specific CD4+ T cells before sequencing. Culture proceeded for approximately 10 days, and CD4+ T cells were then isolated. Their SARS-CoV-2 infection, verified by PCR, occurred between March and December 2020. The repertoire was sequenced with immunoSEQ multiplex PCR; TCRdb's copy has only in-frame clones and lacks some. The table has more than 20,000 clones, about three quarters seen once. Their target antigens are unknown. This specimen consisted of CD4+ T cells from PBMCs cultured with HCoV-NL63 spike peptides, obtained before COVID-19 vaccination. The receptor source for this set is a human donor who had a prior SARS-CoV-2 infection.

The rearrangement links TRBV5-6 to TRBJ1-3; maybe TRBD1 (6 bases). The CDR3 has 15 amino acids. Germline lookup yields CDR1 SGHDT and CDR2 YYEEEE. Between the trimmed V and J ends, which lost 4 bases and 7 bases, there was a span of 18 bases. Written as DNA, the CDR3 is TGTGCCAGCAGCCAGACAGGCGAAGGTTTCAACACCATATATTTT. It codes for CASSQTGEGFNTIYF.

The rearrangement links TRBV6-5 to TRBJ2-7; 12 nucleotides line up with TRBD2. Germline values: CDR1 MNHEY, CDR2 SVGAGI. The J segment lost 6 bases and the V segment lost 7 bases, leaving 7 bases of the junction unmatched. This CDR3 comprises 14 residues. CDR3 loop: CASTPLAGGSEQYF. DNA of the CDR3: TGTGCCAGCACCCCACTAGCGGGAGGAAGCGAGCAGTACTTC.

V is TRBV9 and J is TRBJ2-7, with no clear D. The V gene lost 0 bases and the J gene lost 6 bases, with 16 bases spanning the gap. The V gene's germline CDR1 is SGDLS and CDR2 YYNGEE. The CDR3 is made up of 15 amino acids. The chain's CDR3 is CASSVGVGYPLEQYF. CDR3 in DNA: TGTGCCAGCAGCGTAGGGGTGGGATACCCCCTCGAGCAGTACTTC.

The chain couples TRBV6-5 to TRBJ2-7; 8 bases agree with TRBD2. The germline gives CDR1 MNHEY, CDR2 SVGAGI. The CDR3 contains 14 residues. V lost 4 bases, J lost 2 bases, and 4 bases stayed unmatched. The CDR3 reads CASSSAGGPYEQYF. CDR3 bases: TGTGCCAGCAGTTCTGCGGGGGGCCCCTACGAGCAGTACTTC.

V gene TRBV5-8 combines with J gene TRBJ2-3; 8 nucleotides align to TRBD2. The germline CDR1 and CDR2 sequences are SGHTS and YDEGEE. The CDR3 consists of 15 residues. J was trimmed by 3 bases and V by 6 bases; bases with no gene match: 9. The CDR3 region is CASTRGSGITDTQYF. CDR3 in DNA: TGTGCCAGCACCCGAGGTAGCGGGATAACAGATACGCAGTATTTT.

This clone has more than one count but fewer than ten. This chain connects TRBV7-3 to TRBJ2-7; 7 bases fit TRBD1. Trimming took 5 bases from V and 3 from J; bases not matched to a gene: 4. This CDR3 region has 13 residues. CDR1 SGHTA and CDR2 FQGTGA come from the germline V gene. DNA of the CDR3: TGTGCCAGCAGCCGGGACAGACTCTACGAGCAGTACTTC. It yields the protein CASSRDRLYEQYF.

The chain couples TRBV5-1 to TRBJ2-7, with TRBD1 matching 9 bases. The CDR3 has 16 amino acids. After removal of 5 bases from V and 7 bases from J, the junction contained 16 bases not matched to a gene. CDR1 is SGHRS and CDR2 is YFSETQ in the germline V gene. Written as DNA, the CDR3 is TGCGCCAGCAGTCGACAATCCGGGACAGGGCAAAGAGAGCAGTACTTC. It codes for CASSRQSGTGQREQYF.

The chain employs TRBV5-1 and TRBJ1-6, with D tentatively TRBD1 (6 bases). The CDR3 is 17 residues long. CDR1 is SGHRS, CDR2 YFSETQ, per germline. Trimming cost V 4 bases and J 4 bases, with 18 bases left between them. CDR3 DNA: TGCGCCAGCAGCCAAACTTCGGACAGAACTTATAATTCACCCCTCCACTTT. As protein: CASSQTSDRTYNSPLHF.

In DNA form, the CDR3 reads TGCGCCAGCAGCTTGATCCCTCTCGATGAGCAGTTCTTC. Translating gives CASSLIPLDEQFF. This chain links TRBV5-1 with TRBJ2-1; D remains ambiguous. Germline loops: CDR1 SGHRS, CDR2 YFSETQ. The CDR3 has 13 residues. V lost 1 base and J 8 bases, leaving 10 bases between the germline ends.

This clone was seen only a few times. The chain combines TRBV6-6 with TRBJ2-3; D unclear. There are 15 residues in the CDR3. Germline V gene sequence: CDR1 MNHNY, CDR2 SVGAGI (reference sequence). V shed 2 bases and J shed 1 base, with 10 bases lying between them. The CDR3 loop is CASSYRPAGTDTQYF. CDR3 DNA: TGTGCCAGCAGTTACAGGCCAGCTGGCACAGATACGCAGTATTTT.

The rearrangement links TRBV5-1 to TRBJ1-2; 7 bases match TRBD1. V lost 3 bases, J lost 1 base, and 3 bases stayed unmatched. The CDR3 consists of 14 residues. CDR1 SGHRS and CDR2 YFSETQ come from the germline V gene. The CDR3 DNA reads as TGCGCCAGCAGCTGGGGGACAGATAACTATGGCTACACCTTC. As protein: CASSWGTDNYGYTF.

Turning to this clone: This sample includes further DNA sequences coding for the same CDR3. V usage is TRBV6-5 and J usage is TRBJ1-1; D unresolved. CDR3 length: 11 residues. Germline lookup yields CDR1 MNHEY and CDR2 SVGAGI. The V end lost 6 bases, the J end lost 0 bases, and 2 bases lay between the germline ends. The CDR3 DNA follows: TGTGCCAGCAGAATGAACACTGAAGCTTTCTTT. Residues: CASRMNTEAFF.

A remark on this clone: A read error may produce the germline difference seen at one junction end. The CDR3 DNA sequence: TGTGCTAGCAGCTTAGCGCCTACGACTAGCGGGGCCGGGGAGCTGTTTTTT. Its translation: CASSLAPTTSGAGELFF. The chain is built from TRBV7-7 and TRBJ2-2; 11 nucleotides line up with TRBD2. CDR3 length equals 17 residues. CDR1 is SSHAT and CDR2 is FNYEAQ in the germline V gene (reference sequence).

This clone was detected only a few times. Germline and junction disagree at one end, which may indicate a read error. CDR3 in DNA: TGTGCCATCAGTGGGGCGGGACAGTCAACTATATTATTT. It codes for CAISGAGQSTILF. The V and J genes are TRBV10-3 and TRBJ1-1; 7 nucleotides line up with TRBD1. The CDR3 is 13 residues long. Germline CDR1 ENHRY, CDR2 SYGVKD.

This chain uses TRBV9 with TRBJ2-1; TRBD1 matches 9 bases. Germline lookup yields CDR1 SGDLS and CDR2 YYNGEE. The junction had 10 bases not matched to a gene; V was cut back by 4 bases and J by 8 bases. The CDR3 consists of 15 residues. CDR3 sequence reads: CASSLTGQGYYEQFF. For the CDR3, the DNA is TGTGCCAGCAGCTTAACGGGACAGGGTTACTATGAGCAGTTCTTC.

The chain employs TRBV2 and TRBJ1-1; the D is unclear. Trimming removed 0 bases from V and 8 bases from J, with 13 bases in between. Germline loops: CDR1 SNHLY, CDR2 FYNNEI. CDR3 length equals 14 residues. The CDR3 DNA is TGTGCCAGCAGTGAAGCTTCGAAGCCGAACGAAGCTTTCTTT. Translating gives CASSEASKPNEAFF.

This clone has more than one count but fewer than ten. The chain carries TRBV6-5 and TRBJ2-1; 12 bases map to TRBD2. V was clipped by 6 bases and J by 7 bases; unmatched bases: 4. This CDR3 contains 14 residues. The germline gives CDR1 MNHEY, CDR2 SVGAGI. CDR3 in DNA: TGTGCCAGCAGACTAGCGGGGGGTAAGAATGAGCAGTTCTTC. The encoded protein is CASRLAGGKNEQFF.

The rearrangement uses TRBV6-6 and TRBJ1-2, with D unresolved. V shed 5 bases and J shed 2 bases, with 12 bases lying between them. The CDR3 spans 14 residues. CDR1 is MNHNY, CDR2 SVGAGI, per germline (reference sequence). The CDR3 protein is CASSPPTENYGYTF. The CDR3 DNA reads TGTGCCAGCAGTCCCCCGACGGAAAACTATGGCTACACCTTC.

The rearrangement joins TRBV4-2 to TRBJ2-1; D is tentatively TRBD1 or TRBD2 (5 bases each). The CDR3 covers 14 residues. CDR1 is LGHNA and CDR2 is YNFKEQ in the germline V gene. Trimming took 1 base from V and 5 from J, leaving 9 bases between them. DNA of the CDR3: TGTGCCAGCAGCCAAGGGGGGAACAACAATGAGCAGTTCTTC. The encoded protein is CASSQGGNNNEQFF.

The chain carries TRBV5-4 and TRBJ2-2, with TRBD1 identical over 7 bases. Trimming removed 4 bases from V and 6 bases from J; junction bases left unmatched: 18. Germline CDR1 reads SGHNT; CDR2 reads YYREEE (reference sequence). The CDR3 covers 18 residues. In DNA form, the CDR3 reads TGTGCCAGCAGCCCTCGCCCCCTTCGTACAGGGGCTCCCGGGGAGCTGTTTTTT. Translation: CASSPRPLRTGAPGELFF. Drawing the rest from reference TRBV5-4 and TRBJ2-2, the complete variable domain is ETGVTQSPTHLIKTRGQQVTLRCSSQSGHNTVSWYQQALGQGPQFIFQYYREEENGRGNFPPRFSGLQFPNYSSELNVNALELDDSALYLCASSPRPLRTGAPGELFFGEGSRLTVL.

The chain uses TRBV5-1 and TRBJ2-2; no firm D call. The germline V gene encodes CDR1 SGHRS and CDR2 YFSETQ. The CDR3 has 14 amino acids. Trimming pared 4 bases from V and 1 base from J, leaving 8 bases between. CDR3: CASSVERNTGELFF. The CDR3 nucleotides are TGCGCCAGCAGCGTCGAACGGAACACCGGGGAGCTGTTTTTT.

V usage is TRBV25-1 and J usage is TRBJ2-2; no clear D. Germline CDR1 reads MGHDK; CDR2 reads SYGVNS. V was clipped by 0 bases and J by 3 bases, with 11 bases between them. This CDR3 comprises 16 residues. In DNA, the CDR3 is TGTGCCAGCAGTGAATATTCCGGGTGGGACACCGGGGAGCTGTTTTTT. Residues: CASSEYSGWDTGELFF.

In DNA form, the CDR3 reads TGTGCCAGCAGCTTCCAACTAGCGGGAAGCACAGATACGCAGTATTTT. This translates into CASSFQLAGSTDTQYF. This chain links TRBV11-2 with TRBJ2-3; 10 bases are a match to TRBD2. V shed 3 bases, J shed 0 bases, and the junction held 3 bases outside the gene matches. The CDR3 is 16 residues long. CDR1 SGHAT and CDR2 FQNNGV come from the germline V gene.